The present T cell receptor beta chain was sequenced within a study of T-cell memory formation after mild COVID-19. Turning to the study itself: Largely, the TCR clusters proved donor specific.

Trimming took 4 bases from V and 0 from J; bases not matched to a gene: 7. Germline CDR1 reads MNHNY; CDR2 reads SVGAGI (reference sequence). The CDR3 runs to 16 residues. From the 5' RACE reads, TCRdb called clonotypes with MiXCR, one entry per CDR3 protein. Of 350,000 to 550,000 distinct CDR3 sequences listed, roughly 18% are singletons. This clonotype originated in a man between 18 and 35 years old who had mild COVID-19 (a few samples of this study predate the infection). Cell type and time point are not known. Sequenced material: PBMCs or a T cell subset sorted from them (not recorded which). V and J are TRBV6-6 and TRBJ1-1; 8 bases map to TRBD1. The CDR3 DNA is TGTGCCAGCAGTTCCGGACAGGGATCCATGAACACTGAAGCTTTCTTT. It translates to CASSSGQGSMNTEAFF.